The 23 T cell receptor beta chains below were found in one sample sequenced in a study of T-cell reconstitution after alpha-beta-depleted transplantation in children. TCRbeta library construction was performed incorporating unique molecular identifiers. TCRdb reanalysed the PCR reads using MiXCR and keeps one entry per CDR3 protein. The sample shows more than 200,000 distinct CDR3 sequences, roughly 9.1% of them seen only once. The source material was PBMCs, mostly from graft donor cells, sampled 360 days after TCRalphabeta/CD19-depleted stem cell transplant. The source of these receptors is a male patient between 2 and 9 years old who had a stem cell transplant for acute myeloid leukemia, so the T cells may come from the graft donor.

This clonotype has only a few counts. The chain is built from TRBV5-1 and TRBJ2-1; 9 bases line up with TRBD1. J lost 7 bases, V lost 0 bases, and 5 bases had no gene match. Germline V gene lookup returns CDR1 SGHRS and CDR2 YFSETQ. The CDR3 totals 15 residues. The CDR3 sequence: CASSLGTGVFNEQFF. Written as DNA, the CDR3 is TGCGCCAGCAGCTTGGGGACAGGGGTTTTTAATGAGCAGTTCTTC.

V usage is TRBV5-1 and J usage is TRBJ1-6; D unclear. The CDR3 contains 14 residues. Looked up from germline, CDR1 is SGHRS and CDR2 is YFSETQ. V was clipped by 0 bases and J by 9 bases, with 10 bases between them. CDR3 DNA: TGCGCCAGCAGCTTGGGAGAAAGACCTTCACCCCTCCACTTT. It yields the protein CASSLGERPSPLHF.

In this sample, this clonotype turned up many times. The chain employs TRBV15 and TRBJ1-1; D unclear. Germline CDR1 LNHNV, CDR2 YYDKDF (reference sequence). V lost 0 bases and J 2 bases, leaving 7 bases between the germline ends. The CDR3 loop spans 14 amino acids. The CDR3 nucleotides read TGTGCCACCAGCAGAGATGGAGGAAACACTGAAGCTTTCTTT. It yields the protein CATSRDGGNTEAFF.

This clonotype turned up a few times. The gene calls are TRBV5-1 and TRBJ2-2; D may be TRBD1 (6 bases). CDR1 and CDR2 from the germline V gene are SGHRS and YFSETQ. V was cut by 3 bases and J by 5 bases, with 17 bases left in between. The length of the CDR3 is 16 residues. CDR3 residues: CASSSSGTRATGELFF. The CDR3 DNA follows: TGCGCCAGCAGCTCTTCCGGGACAAGGGCGACCGGGGAGCTGTTTTTT.

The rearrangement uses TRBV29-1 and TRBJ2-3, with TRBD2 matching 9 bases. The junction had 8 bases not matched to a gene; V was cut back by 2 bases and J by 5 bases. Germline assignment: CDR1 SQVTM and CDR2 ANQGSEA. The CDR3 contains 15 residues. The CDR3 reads CSVEPSSGNLDTQYF. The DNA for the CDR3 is TGCAGCGTTGAACCCTCTAGCGGGAACCTAGATACGCAGTATTTT.

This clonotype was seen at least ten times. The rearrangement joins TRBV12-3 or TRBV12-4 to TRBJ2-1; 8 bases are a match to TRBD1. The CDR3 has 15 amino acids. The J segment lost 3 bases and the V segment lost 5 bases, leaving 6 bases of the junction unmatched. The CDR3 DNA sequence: TGTGCCAGCAGTCCGGGACAGGCGATCTACAATGAGCAGTTCTTC. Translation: CASSPGQAIYNEQFF.

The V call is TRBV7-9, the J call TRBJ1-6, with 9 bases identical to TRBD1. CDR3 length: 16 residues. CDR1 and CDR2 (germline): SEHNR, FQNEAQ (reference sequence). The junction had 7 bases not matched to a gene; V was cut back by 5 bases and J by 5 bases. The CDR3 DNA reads TGTGCCAGCAGCGCACGGGACAGGGCCAATAATTCACCCCTCCACTTT. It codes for CASSARDRANNSPLHF.

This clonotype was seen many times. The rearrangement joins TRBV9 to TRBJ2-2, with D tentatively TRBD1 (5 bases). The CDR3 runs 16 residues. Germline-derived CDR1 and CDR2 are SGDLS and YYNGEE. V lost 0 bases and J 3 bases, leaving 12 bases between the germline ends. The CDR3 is CASSVGHRFYTGELFF. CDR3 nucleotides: TGTGCCAGCAGCGTAGGGCACAGGTTCTACACCGGGGAGCTGTTTTTT.

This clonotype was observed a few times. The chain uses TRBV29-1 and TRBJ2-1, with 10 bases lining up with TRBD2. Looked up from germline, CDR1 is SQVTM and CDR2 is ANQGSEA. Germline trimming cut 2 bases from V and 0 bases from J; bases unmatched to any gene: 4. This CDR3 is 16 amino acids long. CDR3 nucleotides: TGCAGCGTTGAACACCCTAGCGGGAGCTCCTACAATGAGCAGTTCTTC. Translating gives CSVEHPSGSSYNEQFF.

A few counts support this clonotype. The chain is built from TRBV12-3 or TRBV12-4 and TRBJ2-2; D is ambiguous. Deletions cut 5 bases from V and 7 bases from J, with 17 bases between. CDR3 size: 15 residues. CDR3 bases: TGTGCCAGCAGTCTCCGGATGATTGAGGTCGGGGAGCTGTTTTTT. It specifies CASSLRMIEVGELFF.

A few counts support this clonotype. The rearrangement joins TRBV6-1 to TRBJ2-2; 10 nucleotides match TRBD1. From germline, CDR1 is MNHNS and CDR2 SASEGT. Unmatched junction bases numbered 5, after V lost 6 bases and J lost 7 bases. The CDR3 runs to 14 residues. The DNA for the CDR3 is TGTGCCAGCAGCCGTCGGACAGGGGGCGGGGAGCTGTTTTTT. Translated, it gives CASSRRTGGGELFF.

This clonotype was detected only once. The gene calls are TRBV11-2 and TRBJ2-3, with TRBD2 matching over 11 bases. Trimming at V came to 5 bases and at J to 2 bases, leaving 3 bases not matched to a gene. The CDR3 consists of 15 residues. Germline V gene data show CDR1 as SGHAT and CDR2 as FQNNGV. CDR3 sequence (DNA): TGTGCCAGCAGCGAGACTAGCGGGGCCACAGATACGCAGTATTTT. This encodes CASSETSGATDTQYF.

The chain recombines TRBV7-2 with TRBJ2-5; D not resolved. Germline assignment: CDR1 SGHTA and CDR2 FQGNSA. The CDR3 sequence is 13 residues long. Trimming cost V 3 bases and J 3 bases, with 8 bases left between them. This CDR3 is CASSFNREETQYF. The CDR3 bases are TGTGCCAGCAGCTTTAATAGGGAAGAGACCCAGTACTTC.

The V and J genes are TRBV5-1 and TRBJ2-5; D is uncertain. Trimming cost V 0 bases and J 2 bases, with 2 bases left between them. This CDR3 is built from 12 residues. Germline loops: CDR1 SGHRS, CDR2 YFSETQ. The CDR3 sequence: CASSLEQETQYF. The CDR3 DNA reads TGCGCCAGCAGCTTGGAACAAGAGACCCAGTACTTC.

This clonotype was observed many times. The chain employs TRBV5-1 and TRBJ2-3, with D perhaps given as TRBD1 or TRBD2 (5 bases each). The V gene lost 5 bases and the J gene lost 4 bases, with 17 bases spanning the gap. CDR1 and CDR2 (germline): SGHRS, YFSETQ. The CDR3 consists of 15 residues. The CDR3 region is CASSPGRGVPDTQYF. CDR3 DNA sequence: TGCGCCAGCAGTCCCGGTCGGGGCGTCCCAGATACGCAGTATTTT.

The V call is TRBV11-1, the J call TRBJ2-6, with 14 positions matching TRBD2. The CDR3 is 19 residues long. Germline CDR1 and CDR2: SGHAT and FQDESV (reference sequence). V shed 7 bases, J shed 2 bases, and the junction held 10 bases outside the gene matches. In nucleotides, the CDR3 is TGTGCCAGCATCGTTAAGAGGGGACTAGCGGGAGCTGGGGCCAACGTCCTGACTTTC. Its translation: CASIVKRGLAGAGANVLTF.

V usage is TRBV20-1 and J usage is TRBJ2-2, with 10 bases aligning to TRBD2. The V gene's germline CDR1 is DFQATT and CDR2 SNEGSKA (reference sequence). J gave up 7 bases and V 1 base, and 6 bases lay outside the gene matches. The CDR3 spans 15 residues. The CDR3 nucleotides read TGCAGTGCTAGAGGGAGCGGGAGGGCCCTCGGGGAGCTGTTTTTT. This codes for CSARGSGRALGELFF.

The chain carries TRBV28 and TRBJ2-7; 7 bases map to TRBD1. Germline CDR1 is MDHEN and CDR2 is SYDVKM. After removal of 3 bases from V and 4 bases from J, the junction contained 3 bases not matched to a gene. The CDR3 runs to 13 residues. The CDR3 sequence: CASSFDREYEQYF. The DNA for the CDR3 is TGTGCCAGCAGTTTCGACAGGGAGTACGAGCAGTACTTC.

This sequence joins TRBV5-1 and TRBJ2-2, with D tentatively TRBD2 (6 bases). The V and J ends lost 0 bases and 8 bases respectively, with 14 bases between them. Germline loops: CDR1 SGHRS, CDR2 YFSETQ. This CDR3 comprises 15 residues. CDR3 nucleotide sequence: TGCGCCAGCAGCTTGGCGATAGCGGCGGATGGGGAGCTGTTTTTT. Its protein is CASSLAIAADGELFF.

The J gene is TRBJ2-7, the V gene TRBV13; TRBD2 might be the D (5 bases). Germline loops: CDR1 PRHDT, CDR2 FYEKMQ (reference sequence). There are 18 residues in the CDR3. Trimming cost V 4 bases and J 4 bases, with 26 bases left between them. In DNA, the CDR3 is TGTGCCAGCAGCTCCTGGGTTCGGGGAACCGGTCCGCTTTACGAGCAGTACTTC. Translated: CASSSWVRGTGPLYEQYF.

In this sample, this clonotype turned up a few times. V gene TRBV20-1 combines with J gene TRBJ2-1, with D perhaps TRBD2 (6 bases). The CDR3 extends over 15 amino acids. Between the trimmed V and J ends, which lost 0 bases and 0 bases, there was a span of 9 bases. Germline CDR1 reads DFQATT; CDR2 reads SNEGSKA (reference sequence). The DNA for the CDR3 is TGCAGTGCTAGAGATTTTAGCGGCTCCTACAATGAGCAGTTCTTC. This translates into CSARDFSGSYNEQFF.

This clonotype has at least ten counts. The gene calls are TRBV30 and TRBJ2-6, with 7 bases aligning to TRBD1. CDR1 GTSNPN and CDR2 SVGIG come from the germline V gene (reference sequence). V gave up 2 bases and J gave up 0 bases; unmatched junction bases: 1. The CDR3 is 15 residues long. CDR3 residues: CAWSWDSSGANVLTF. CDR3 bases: TGTGCCTGGAGTTGGGACAGCTCTGGGGCCAACGTCCTGACTTTC.

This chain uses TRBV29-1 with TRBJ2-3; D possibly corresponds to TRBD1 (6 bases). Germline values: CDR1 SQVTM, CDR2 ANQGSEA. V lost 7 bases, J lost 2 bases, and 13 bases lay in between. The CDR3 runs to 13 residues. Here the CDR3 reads CSAGQISTDTQYF. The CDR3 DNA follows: TGCAGCGCTGGACAGATATCCACAGATACGCAGTATTTT.